Listed below are T cell receptor beta chains from one sample, sequenced in a study of OX40 agonist ivuxolimab in advanced cancers. The table came from immunoSEQ multiplex PCR; TCRdb's copy has only in-frame clones and leaves some out. This table has 34,000 or so clones, roughly 80% appearing once. This material consisted of CD4+ or CD8+ T cells sorted from blood, taken in a trial of the OX40 agonist ivuxolimab. These receptors originate from an adult with an advanced solid tumor such as melanoma, head and neck, liver or kidney cancer. Each CDR3 is given with its conserved first and last residue. A D gene is named only where the DNA matches it firmly. Not all rows give a size; the values are once, few, many and, for expanded clones, a class.

clone_size,v_call,cdr3_length,j_call,d_call,cdr3_nt,cdr3_aa
.,TRBV12-5,16,TRBJ2-1,TRBD1,TGTGCTAGTGGCCAATCCTCTTCGTGGGACAGGAATGAGCAGTTCTTC,CASGQSSSWDRNEQFF
few,TRBV19,15,TRBJ1-2,TRBD1,TGTGCCAGTAGCGATACAGGGGGCGGTGTGTATGGCTACACCTTC,CASSDTGGGVYGYTF
.,TRBV20-1,11,TRBJ1-6,.,TGCAGTGCTAGAGACGCGACATCCCTCCACTTT,CSARDATSLHF
.,TRBV9,13,TRBJ2-2,.,TGTGCCAGCAGCGTAGTGGACACCGGGGAGCTGTTTTTT,CASSVVDTGELFF
.,TRBV7-3,11,TRBJ2-1,.,TGTGCCAGCAGCAATCGGCTAGAGCAGTTCTTC,CASSNRLEQFF
.,TRBV5-4,13,TRBJ1-2,.,TGTGCCAGCAGCTTTTCCGGGGTACCTGGCTACACCTTC,CASSFSGVPGYTF
.,TRBV4-1,15,TRBJ2-7,TRBD2,TGCGCCAGCAGCCAAGCGGGGGGTTTTTCCTACGAGCAGTACTTC,CASSQAGGFSYEQYF
.,TRBV19,16,TRBJ2-3,TRBD2,TGTGCCAGTAAGAAAGCGAGCGGGGGGGCCTCAGATACGCAGTATTTT,CASKKASGGASDTQYF
.,TRBV27,17,TRBJ1-6,.,TGTGCCAGCAGTTTCTCGGGGGGTAGGGGCGAGAATTCACCCCTCCACTTT,CASSFSGGRGENSPLHF
.,TRBV10-2,14,TRBJ2-4,.,TGCGCCAGCAGACCCCACGCGGCCAAAAACATTCAGTACTTC,CASRPHAAKNIQYF
once,TRBV27,14,TRBJ1-1,TRBD1,TGTGCCAGCAGGGACAGGGGGTACGACACTGAAGCTTTCTTT,CASRDRGYDTEAFF
.,TRBV6-6,13,TRBJ1-1,.,TGTGCCAGCAGTTTTGGCCTTTCCCTTGGGACTTTCTTT,CASSFGLSLGTFF
.,TRBV5-1,15,TRBJ2-6,.,TGCGCCAGCAGCTCAGGACAGTCTGGGGCCAACGTCCTGACTTTC,CASSSGQSGANVLTF
.,TRBV11-1,14,TRBJ1-2,TRBD1,TGTGCCAGCAGCTCGGGACAGGCCCGCCTTGGCTACACCTTC,CASSSGQARLGYTF
.,TRBV29-1,16,TRBJ2-1,TRBD2,TGCAGCGTTGACGGGGGGGCGCAAAGCTCCTACAATGAGCAGTTCTTC,CSVDGGAQSSYNEQFF
once,TRBV5-6,16,TRBJ2-7,TRBD1,TGTGCCAGCAGCTTGGGTGGGACAGGGGGAAGAGACGAGCAGTACTTC,CASSLGGTGGRDEQYF
few,TRBV5-1,16,TRBJ1-4,TRBD1,TGCGCCAGCAGCTTGTGGGGGACAGGGGGTAATGAAAAACTGTTTTTT,CASSLWGTGGNEKLFF
.,TRBV2,14,TRBJ1-4,.,TGTGCCAGCAGTGGAGCGGGGTTGAATGAAAAACTGTTTTTT,CASSGAGLNEKLFF
.,TRBV30,14,TRBJ1-4,TRBD1,TGTGCCTGGAGCACAGGGGGCGCCGGTGAAAAACTGTTTTTT,CAWSTGGAGEKLFF
.,TRBV7-9,15,TRBJ2-7,TRBD2,TGTGCCAGCAGCCCCCTGGCTAGCGGGCCCTACGAGCAGTACTTC,CASSPLASGPYEQYF
.,TRBV5-4,15,TRBJ1-2,.,TGTGCCAGCAGCTTGGGGGGCAGGGTAGTGAGTGGCTACACCTTC,CASSLGGRVVSGYTF
.,TRBV7-9,15,TRBJ2-7,.,TGTGCCAGCAGCCCACGACCGGGCCAACTCCACGAGCAGTACTTC,CASSPRPGQLHEQYF
.,TRBV5-6,16,TRBJ2-5,TRBD2,TGTGCCAGCAGCTTAACCGGACTAGCGGGGTGGGAGACCCAGTACTTC,CASSLTGLAGWETQYF
.,TRBV15,13,TRBJ2-1,.,TGTGCCACCAGCAGAACACTAGGGAATGAGCAGTTCTTC,CATSRTLGNEQFF
.,TRBV19,16,TRBJ2-2,TRBD1,TGTGCCAGTAGTGGACCTGGACAGGGGGTCTCCGGGGAGCTGTTTTTT,CASSGPGQGVSGELFF
.,TRBV28,14,TRBJ2-7,.,TGTGCCAGCCGAGGGGGGGGCCTCGCCTACGAGCAGTACTTC,CASRGGGLAYEQYF
once,TRBV18,14,TRBJ2-7,.,TGTGCCAGCTCACCAACAGGGAATTCCTACGAGCAGTACTTC,CASSPTGNSYEQYF
.,TRBV28,13,TRBJ1-1,TRBD1,TGTGCCAGCAGTCCAAGACAGGGCACTGAAGCTTTCTTT,CASSPRQGTEAFF
.,TRBV5-1,16,TRBJ1-2,TRBD1,TGCGCCAGCAGCTTGGAGGGGACAGGGATCAACTATGGCTACACCTTC,CASSLEGTGINYGYTF
.,TRBV9,15,TRBJ2-1,.,TGTGCCAGCAGCGTAAAGACGAGCTCCTACAATGAGCAGTTCTTC,CASSVKTSSYNEQFF
.,TRBV5-1,18,TRBJ1-4,TRBD1,TGCGCCAGCAGCTTTACCGGGACAGGGGATCCAACTAATGAAAAACTGTTTTTT,CASSFTGTGDPTNEKLFF
.,TRBV20-1,11,TRBJ2-1,.,TGCAGTGCTAGAGATGGTGCTGAGCAGTTCTTC,CSARDGAEQFF
.,TRBV25-1,13,TRBJ1-2,.,TGTGCCAGCAGTGAGCTGGGAACCTATGGCTACACCTTC,CASSELGTYGYTF
.,TRBV4-2,14,TRBJ2-4,TRBD1,TGTGCCAGCAGCCGAGCAGGGGGCACGGACATTCAGTACTTC,CASSRAGGTDIQYF
.,TRBV18,15,TRBJ2-7,.,TGTGCCAGCTCACCACCCTTTGGCATGAACTACGAGCAGTACTTC,CASSPPFGMNYEQYF
.,TRBV7-9,14,TRBJ2-1,.,TGTGCCAGCAGCTTAGAAGGGAACAACAATGAGCAGTTCTTC,CASSLEGNNNEQFF
.,TRBV6-5,13,TRBJ1-1,.,TGTGCCAGCAGCTGGGGGTCGAGGACTGAAGCTTTCTTT,CASSWGSRTEAFF
.,TRBV4-2,16,TRBJ2-3,.,TGTGCCAGCAGCCAAGACTGGGACTGGGTAACAGATACGCAGTATTTT,CASSQDWDWVTDTQYF
.,TRBV29-1,12,TRBJ1-4,TRBD1,TGCAGCGTCGGACAGGGGGACGAAAAACTGTTTTTT,CSVGQGDEKLFF
.,TRBV4-1,14,TRBJ2-5,.,TGCGCCAGCAGCTCTACTCCCGGCCAAGAGACCCAGTACTTC,CASSSTPGQETQYF
.,TRBV7-3,16,TRBJ2-1,TRBD2,TGTGCCAGCAGCCCACCGACTAGCGGGGGGGCCAATGAGCAGTTCTTC,CASSPPTSGGANEQFF
few,TRBV5-4,14,TRBJ1-5,.,TGTGCCAGCAGCTTGGCCGGGCACAATCAGCCCCAGCATTTT,CASSLAGHNQPQHF
once,TRBV7-8,13,TRBJ1-1,.,TGTGCCAGCAGCCCGACCGTGGGCACTGAAGCTTTCTTT,CASSPTVGTEAFF
.,TRBV27,14,TRBJ2-1,TRBD2,TGTGCCAGCTGGGTAGCGGGGAGTTACAATGAGCAGTTCTTC,CASWVAGSYNEQFF
.,TRBV9,19,TRBJ2-2,.,TGTGCCAGCAGCGGGAGGGGACTTGGGGGCGTAATCAACACCGGGGAGCTGTTTTTT,CASSGRGLGGVINTGELFF
once,TRBV18,14,TRBJ1-2,.,TGTGCCAGCTCACAAAATGACGGAGCTTATGGCTACACCTTC,CASSQNDGAYGYTF
.,TRBV6-1,15,TRBJ1-4,.,TGTGCCAGCAGTGCCGGACAGACAACTAATGAAAAACTGTTTTTT,CASSAGQTTNEKLFF
.,TRBV6-6,14,TRBJ2-2,.,TGTGCCTCCACCGCGGGGCGGATCACCGGGGAGCTGTTTTTT,CASTAGRITGELFF
.,TRBV19,14,TRBJ1-5,.,TGTGCCAGTAGTACCATACTCGGCTTGCAGCCCCAGCATTTT,CASSTILGLQPQHF
.,TRBV2,13,TRBJ1-2,.,TGTGCCAGCTTATACGGGGAGATCTATGGCTACACCTTC,CASLYGEIYGYTF
.,TRBV11-3,12,TRBJ2-1,.,TGTGCCAGCAGCTTGGGGAGAGATGAGCAGTTCTTC,CASSLGRDEQFF
few,TRBV9,17,TRBJ1-6,TRBD1,TGTGCCAGCAGCGCACCGGGGATGGGACAGGCTAATTCACCCCTCCACTTT,CASSAPGMGQANSPLHF